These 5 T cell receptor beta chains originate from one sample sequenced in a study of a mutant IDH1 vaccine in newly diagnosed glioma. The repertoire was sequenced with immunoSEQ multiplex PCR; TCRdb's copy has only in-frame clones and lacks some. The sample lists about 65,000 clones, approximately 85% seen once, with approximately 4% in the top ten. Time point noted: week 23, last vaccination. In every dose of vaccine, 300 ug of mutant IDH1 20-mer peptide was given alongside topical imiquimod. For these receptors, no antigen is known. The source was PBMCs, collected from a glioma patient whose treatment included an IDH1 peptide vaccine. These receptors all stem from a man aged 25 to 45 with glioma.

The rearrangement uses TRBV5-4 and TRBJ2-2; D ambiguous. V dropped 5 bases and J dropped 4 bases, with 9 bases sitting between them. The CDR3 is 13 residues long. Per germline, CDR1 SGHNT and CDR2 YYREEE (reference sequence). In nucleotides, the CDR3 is TGTGCCAGCAGTCACTGGAGCACCGGGGAGCTGTTTTTT. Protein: CASSHWSTGELFF.

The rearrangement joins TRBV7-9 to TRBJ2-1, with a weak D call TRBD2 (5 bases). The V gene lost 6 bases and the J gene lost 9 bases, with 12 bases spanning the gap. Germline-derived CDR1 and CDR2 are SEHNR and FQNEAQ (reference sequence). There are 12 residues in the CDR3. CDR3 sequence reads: CASRSRAGEQFF. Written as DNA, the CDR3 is TGTGCCAGCAGGAGCCGGGCGGGTGAGCAGTTCTTC.

The CDR3 loop is CASSHHLRDLDRFILRFF. CDR3 nucleotides: TGCGCCAGCAGCCATCACCTCCGGGACCTCGATCGCTTCATCCTCCGGTTCTTC. The chain links TRBV4-1 to TRBJ2-1; the D gene could be TRBD1 or TRBD2 (5 bases each). The ends were cut back, 3 bases at V and 15 bases at J, with 33 bases in the middle. The CDR3 runs to 18 residues. Germline CDR1 MGHRA, CDR2 YSYEKL.

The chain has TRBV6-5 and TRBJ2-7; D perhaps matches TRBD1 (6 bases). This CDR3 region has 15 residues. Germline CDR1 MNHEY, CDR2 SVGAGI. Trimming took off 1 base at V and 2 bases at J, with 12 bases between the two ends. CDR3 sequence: CASSYFLDRPYEQYF. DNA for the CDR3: TGTGCCAGCAGTTACTTTCTGGACAGACCCTACGAGCAGTACTTC.

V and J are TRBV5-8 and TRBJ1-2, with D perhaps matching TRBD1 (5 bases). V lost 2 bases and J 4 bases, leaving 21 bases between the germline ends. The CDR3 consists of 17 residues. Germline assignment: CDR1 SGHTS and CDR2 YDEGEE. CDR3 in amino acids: CASSLRGRSSAGYGYTF. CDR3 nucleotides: TGTGCCAGCAGCTTAAGGGGCAGGTCATCCGCAGGCTATGGCTACACCTTC.